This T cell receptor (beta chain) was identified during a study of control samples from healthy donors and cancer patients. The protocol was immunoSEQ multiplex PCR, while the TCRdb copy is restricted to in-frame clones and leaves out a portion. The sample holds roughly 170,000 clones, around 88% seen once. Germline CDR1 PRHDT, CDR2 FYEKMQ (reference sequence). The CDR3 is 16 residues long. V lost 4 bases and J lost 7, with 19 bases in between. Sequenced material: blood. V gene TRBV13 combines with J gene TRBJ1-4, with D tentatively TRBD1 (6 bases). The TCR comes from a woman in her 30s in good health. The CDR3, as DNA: TGTGCCAGCAGCTCCGTATCCTCAGGGGTCGGTGAAAAACTGTTTTTT. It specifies CASSSVSSGVGEKLFF.